This TCR beta chain came from a study of tumor-infiltrating lymphocytes in primary liver carcinoma. Study-level information: Surgical resection was used to treat these primary liver carcinoma patients.

For blood RNA, unsorted whole blood served as the source, and germline DNA was extracted too. This clonotype was recorded at least ten times. Its specificity is not known. Study results and caveats: In tumor-adjacent and tumor-blood pairs, overlap was lower than in tumor region pairs.

The CDR3 has 14 residues. V lost 2 bases and J lost 4; bases outside the gene matches: 3. Germline V gene lookup returns CDR1 SGHAT and CDR2 FQNNGV. TCR beta cDNA was reverse-transcribed from 500 to 550 ng of total RNA. The reaction used a constant-region primer and ProtoScript II reverse transcriptase. What produced the TCR beta libraries was three nested multiplex PCR rounds using slightly modified ARM-PCR. TRBV1-TRBV30 forward primers paired with a C-beta reverse primer were used in the first two PCR rounds, which ran approximately 11 cycles each. TCRdb ran MiXCR on the multiplex PCR reads and lists one entry per CDR3 protein. The sample has 300,000 to 350,000 distinct CDR3 sequences, 65% seen once; the top ten hold about 6.5%.

This receptor was obtained from a man aged 35-49 years with primary liver carcinoma and hepatitis B virus infection. The source material was peripheral blood. V gene TRBV11-2 combines with J gene TRBJ2-7, with TRBD1 matching over 9 bases. CDR3 protein: CASSLNRGQYEQYF. CDR3 bases: TGTGCCAGCAGCTTAAACAGGGGGCAATACGAGCAGTACTTC.